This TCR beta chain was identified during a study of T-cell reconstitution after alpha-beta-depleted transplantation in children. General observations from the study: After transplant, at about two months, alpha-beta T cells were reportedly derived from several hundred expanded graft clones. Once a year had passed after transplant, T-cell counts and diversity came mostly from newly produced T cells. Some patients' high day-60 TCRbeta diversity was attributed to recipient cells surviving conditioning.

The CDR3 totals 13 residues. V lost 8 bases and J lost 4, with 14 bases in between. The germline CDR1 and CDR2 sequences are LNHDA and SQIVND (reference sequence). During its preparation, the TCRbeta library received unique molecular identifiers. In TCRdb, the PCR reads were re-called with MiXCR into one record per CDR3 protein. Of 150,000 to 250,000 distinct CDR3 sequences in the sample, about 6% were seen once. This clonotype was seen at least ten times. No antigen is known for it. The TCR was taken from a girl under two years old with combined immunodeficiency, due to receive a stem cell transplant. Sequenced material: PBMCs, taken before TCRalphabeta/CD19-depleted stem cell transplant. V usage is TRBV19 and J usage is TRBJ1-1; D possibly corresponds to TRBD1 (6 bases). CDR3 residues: CASVQGWATEAFF. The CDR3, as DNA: TGTGCCAGTGTACAGGGATGGGCCACTGAAGCTTTCTTT.